This TCR beta chain was recorded in a study of early T cells in non-severe SARS-CoV-2 infection. Study overall: Sequencing of bulk RNA from unsorted whole blood was done, without chain pairing. Findings and limits, study-wide: VDJdb-based matching was biased toward anti-spike CD8 responses and missed private and CD4 specificities.

A note on this clonotype: Its target is unknown.

The V gene lost 9 bases and the J gene lost 7 bases, with 16 bases spanning the gap. Germline V gene lookup returns CDR1 LNHDA and CDR2 SQIVND (reference sequence). The CDR3 is 13 amino acids. Unique molecular identifiers were attached to individual cDNA molecules. Using its own MiXCR run on the 5' RACE reads, TCRdb lists one record per CDR3 protein. The profile shows 70,000 or so distinct CDR3 sequences, 9% to 15% of them singletons. The chain carries TRBV19 and TRBJ2-1; no reliable D call. The TCR sequence derives from an adult who was a healthcare worker with PCR-confirmed SARS-CoV-2 infection or an uninfected control (not recorded which). Sequenced material: whole blood. The CDR3 spells CASIGPAWNEQFF. In nucleotides, the CDR3 is TGTGCCAGCATCGGCCCAGCGTGGAATGAGCAGTTCTTC.